Each of the 21 T cell receptor beta chains below was sequenced from the same sample in a study of T cell changes during pregnancy in multiple sclerosis. The method was immunoSEQ multiplex PCR; TCRdb's version includes in-frame clones alone and lacks a portion of them. The sample comprises roughly 51,000 clones, roughly 94% of which are singletons, and 5.5% rests with the top ten. Sequenced material: CD8+ T cells from peripheral blood mononuclear cells, taken before pregnancy. These receptors were taken from a female donor with multiple sclerosis, enrolled in a pregnancy study.

The sample holds one count of this clone. The chain carries TRBV9 and TRBJ2-7; the match to TRBD1 covers 12 bases. Germline trimming cut 3 bases from V and 3 bases from J; bases unmatched to any gene: 10. The CDR3 consists of 17 residues. From germline, CDR1 is SGDLS and CDR2 YYNGEE. The CDR3 loop reads CASSAGTGGEGFYEQYF. DNA of the CDR3: TGTGCCAGCAGCGCCGGGACAGGGGGCGAGGGGTTCTACGAGCAGTACTTC.

CDR3 sequence (DNA): TGTGCCAGCAGCTTAGAAGGCGGAGGTAGCACAGATACGCAGTATTTT. Translation gives CASSLEGGGSTDTQYF. V gene TRBV7-8 combines with J gene TRBJ2-3; possible D gene TRBD2, 5 bases. V lost 1 base and J 0 bases, leaving 11 bases between the germline ends. CDR3 length equals 16 residues. The V gene's germline CDR1 is SGHVS and CDR2 FQNEAQ.

This clone was detected only a few times. The V call is TRBV7-9, the J call TRBJ2-7; 7 bases are shared with TRBD1. The CDR3 is 13 amino acids. In germline, CDR1 is SEHNR, CDR2 FQNEAQ (reference sequence). V lost 2 bases, J lost 6 bases, and 4 bases stayed unmatched. CDR3 nucleotide sequence: TGTGCCAGCAGCTTAACAGGGGACGTCGAGCAGTACTTC. Translation: CASSLTGDVEQYF.

This clone was observed a single time. The chain carries TRBV14 and TRBJ1-1; possibly TRBD1 for D (5 bases). The ends were cut back, 0 bases at V and 1 base at J, with 15 bases in the middle. This CDR3 spans 17 amino acids. The V gene's germline CDR1 is SGHDN and CDR2 FVKESK. Written as DNA, the CDR3 is TGTGCCAGCAGCCAAGATCTTAGTAGGACACCGAACACTGAAGCTTTCTTT. This sequence encodes CASSQDLSRTPNTEAFF.

The J gene is TRBJ2-7, the V gene TRBV29-1; no clear D gene. The CDR3 spans 12 residues. Trimming took 5 bases from V and 2 from J, leaving 10 bases between them. The V gene's germline CDR1 is SQVTM and CDR2 ANQGSEA. The CDR3 region has the DNA TGCAGCGTTCTCGCGGCCGCCTACGAGCAGTACTTC. Protein: CSVLAAAYEQYF.

The CDR3 spells CASSFRNTEAFF. The DNA of the CDR3 is TGTGCCAGTAGTTTCAGGAACACTGAAGCTTTCTTT. The V call is TRBV19, the J call TRBJ1-1, with D uncertain. Per the germline V gene, CDR1 is LNHDA and CDR2 is SQIVND (reference sequence). Between the trimmed V and J ends, which lost 5 bases and 1 base, there was a span of 5 bases. The CDR3 is 12 residues long.

V is TRBV27 and J is TRBJ1-1, with unresolved D. In germline, CDR1 is MNHEY, CDR2 SMNVEV (reference sequence). The V and J ends lost 6 bases and 0 bases respectively, with 8 bases between them. CDR3 size: 13 residues. The CDR3 nucleotides are TGTGCCAGCAGGGGCATAATGAACACTGAAGCTTTCTTT. Residues: CASRGIMNTEAFF.

The genes are TRBV27 and TRBJ2-7, with TRBD1 identical over 10 bases. Germline-derived CDR1 and CDR2 are MNHEY and SMNVEV (reference sequence). CDR3 length equals 14 residues. Trimming took 2 bases from V and 2 from J; bases not matched to a gene: 0. The CDR3 region has the DNA TGTGCCAGCAGTTTAGGGACAGGGGCCTACGAGCAGTACTTC. It yields the protein CASSLGTGAYEQYF.

The chain joins TRBV25-1 to TRBJ1-1; D perhaps matches TRBD1 (5 bases). V shed 4 bases and J shed 1 base, with 7 bases lying between them. The CDR3 has 13 amino acids. From germline, CDR1 is MGHDK and CDR2 SYGVNS. CDR3 in DNA: TGTGCCAGCAGTGCGCAGGGGAACACTGAAGCTTTCTTT. This translates into CASSAQGNTEAFF.

The rearrangement joins TRBV27 to TRBJ2-1; D may be TRBD2 (5 bases). This CDR3 region has 15 residues. Germline CDR1 and CDR2: MNHEY and SMNVEV (reference sequence). Trimming pared 5 bases from V and 0 bases from J, leaving 11 bases between. CDR3 residues: CASSPSGSSYNEQFF. The CDR3 region has the DNA TGTGCCAGCAGTCCCAGCGGAAGCTCCTACAATGAGCAGTTCTTC.

The rearrangement links TRBV27 to TRBJ2-1; 7 bases match TRBD2. CDR3 length: 18 amino acids. Germline lookup yields CDR1 MNHEY and CDR2 SMNVEV (reference sequence). V lost 7 bases, J lost 1 base, and 16 bases stayed unmatched. DNA for the CDR3: TGTGCCAGCACCATTCACGCGGGAGCTTCCCTATCCTACAATGAGCAGTTCTTC. It specifies CASTIHAGASLSYNEQFF.

This sequence joins TRBV7-8 and TRBJ2-1; the D is unclear. CDR3 size: 16 residues. V was shortened by 5 bases and J by 2 bases, with 16 bases between the two germline ends. Germline V gives CDR1 SGHVS, CDR2 FQNEAQ. The CDR3 spells CASSPSRLTAYNEQFF. The DNA for the CDR3 is TGTGCCAGCAGCCCTTCGCGGCTCACCGCCTACAATGAGCAGTTCTTC. The full variable domain, its missing parts supplied by reference TRBV7-8 and TRBJ2-1, is GAGVSQSPRYKVAKRGQDVALRCDPISGHVSLFWYQQALGQGPEFLTYFQNEAQLDKSGLPSDRFFAERPEGSVSTLKIQRTQQEDSAVYLCASSPSRLTAYNEQFFGPGTRLTVL.

The chain has TRBV7-2 and TRBJ2-7; the match to TRBD2 covers 15 bases. The CDR3 is 15 amino acids. V shed 5 bases and J 3 bases; nucleotides not matched to a gene: 2. Germline CDR1 SGHTA, CDR2 FQGNSA. CDR3: CASSPGLAGGYEQYF. The CDR3, as DNA: TGTGCCAGCAGCCCGGGACTAGCGGGAGGCTACGAGCAGTACTTC.

The chain couples TRBV4-1 to TRBJ2-2; D might be TRBD2 (7 bases). The CDR3 length is 17 residues. The germline V and J ends were trimmed by 1 base and 7 bases, with 19 bases remaining between them. Germline loops: CDR1 MGHRA, CDR2 YSYEKL. CDR3 coding DNA: TGCGCCAGCAGCCAAGCTACGCCTAGCGGAGGGGGCGGGGAGCTGTTTTTT. This translates into CASSQATPSGGGGELFF.

The CDR3 sequence is CASRGYSGTGADQPQHF. The CDR3 DNA is TGTGCCAGCAGGGGGTACTCCGGGACAGGGGCCGATCAGCCCCAGCATTTT. V is TRBV27 and J is TRBJ1-5; TRBD1 aligns across 10 bases. The CDR3 sequence is 17 residues long. Germline loops: CDR1 MNHEY, CDR2 SMNVEV (reference sequence). V lost 6 bases to trimming and J lost 5 bases; unmatched junction nucleotides: 13.

V and J are TRBV11-3 and TRBJ2-1; TRBD2 matches at 11 bases. The CDR3 spans 17 residues. The V gene's germline CDR1 is SGHNT and CDR2 YENEEA. Trimming at V came to 4 bases and at J to 0 bases, leaving 5 bases not matched to a gene. CDR3 DNA: TGTGCCAGCAGCTCTAATCTAGCGGGGGGCTCCTACAATGAGCAGTTCTTC. It yields the protein CASSSNLAGGSYNEQFF.

The chain links TRBV28 to TRBJ2-7, with TRBD2 matching over 8 bases. Germline V gene sequence: CDR1 MDHEN, CDR2 SYDVKM. V trimming: 5 bases; J trimming: 2 bases; junction bases outside the gene matches: 17. This CDR3 has 18 amino acids. This chain's CDR3 is CASSPPSASGFGPYEQYF. The CDR3 region has the DNA TGTGCCAGCAGTCCCCCATCGGCTAGCGGGTTCGGTCCCTACGAGCAGTACTTC.

This clone was seen just once. The chain uses TRBV11-2 and TRBJ2-1, with 8 bases that match TRBD2. J was trimmed by 12 bases and V by 5 bases; bases with no gene match: 9. Germline V lookup: CDR1 SGHAT, CDR2 FQNNGV. The CDR3 runs to 13 residues. This CDR3 is CASSPPSGSGQFF. The CDR3 DNA sequence: TGTGCCAGCAGCCCTCCCAGCGGGAGTGGGCAGTTCTTC. Using reference TRBV11-2 and TRBJ2-1 for the parts outside the CDR3, the full variable domain is EAGVAQSPRYKIIEKRQSVAFWCNPISGHATLYWYQQILGQGPKLLIQFQNNGVVDDSQLPKDRFSAERLKGVDSTLKIQPAKLEDSAVYLCASSPPSGSGQFFGPGTRLTVL.

V gene TRBV27 combines with J gene TRBJ1-5; the match to TRBD1 covers 9 bases. The CDR3 extends over 17 amino acids. Germline V lookup: CDR1 MNHEY, CDR2 SMNVEV (reference sequence). Unmatched junction bases numbered 15, after V lost 4 bases and J lost 8 bases. The DNA of the CDR3 is TGTGCCAGCAGTTCCGGGACAGGGATATATGGGCAGGAGCCCCAGCATTTT. Translation: CASSSGTGIYGQEPQHF.

The V and J genes are TRBV7-8 and TRBJ1-1, with D uncertain. V lost 2 bases and J lost 5, with 15 bases in between. The CDR3 has 15 amino acids. In germline, CDR1 is SGHVS, CDR2 FQNEAQ. The CDR3: CASSLKGGLRTEAFF. The CDR3 DNA reads as TGTGCCAGCAGCTTAAAGGGAGGGCTCAGGACTGAAGCTTTCTTT.

This chain uses TRBV27 with TRBJ1-1; D is possibly TRBD1 (6 bases). This CDR3 has 13 residues. The germline V gene encodes CDR1 MNHEY and CDR2 SMNVEV (reference sequence). Trimming cost V 9 bases and J 0 bases, with 11 bases left between them. CDR3 protein: CASGTIMNTEAFF. DNA of the CDR3: TGTGCCAGTGGGACAATTATGAACACTGAAGCTTTCTTT.